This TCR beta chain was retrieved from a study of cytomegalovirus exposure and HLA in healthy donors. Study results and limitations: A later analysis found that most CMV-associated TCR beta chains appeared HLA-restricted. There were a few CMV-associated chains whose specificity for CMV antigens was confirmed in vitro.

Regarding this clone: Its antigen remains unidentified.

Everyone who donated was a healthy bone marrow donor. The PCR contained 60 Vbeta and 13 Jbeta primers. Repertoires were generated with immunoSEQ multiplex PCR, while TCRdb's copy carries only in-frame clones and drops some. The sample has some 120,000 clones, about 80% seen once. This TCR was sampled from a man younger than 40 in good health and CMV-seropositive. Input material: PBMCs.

Written as DNA, the CDR3 is TGTGCCAGCAGTCCGAGCGGGATGGCAGATACGCAGTATTTT. It translates to CASSPSGMADTQYF. The J gene is TRBJ2-3, the V gene TRBV6-5; 7 positions agree with TRBD2. The length of the CDR3 is 14 residues. The germline V gene encodes CDR1 MNHEY and CDR2 SVGAGI. V lost 5 bases, J lost 4 bases, and 6 bases stayed unmatched.